The rows below give T cell receptor beta chains drawn from one sample of a study of blood T cell repertoires in COVID-19. Repertoires were generated with immunoSEQ multiplex PCR, while TCRdb's copy carries only in-frame clones and drops some. In the table there are about 190,000 clones, roughly 90% of which are singletons. What was sequenced was peripheral blood. The receptors originated from a man aged 40-49 years with acute or convalescent COVID-19. CDR3s include the opening cysteine and the closing phenylalanine or tryptophan. A D gene is named only where the DNA matches it firmly. Some rows mark clone size as missing; the rest say once, few, many or name a class of expanded clone.

J gene | D gene | clone size | CDR3 length | V gene | CDR3 DNA | CDR3 protein
TRBJ2-2 | TRBD2 | - | 16 | TRBV9 | TGTGCCAGCAGCGTGGAGGGAGGGGCGAGTACCGGGGAGCTGTTTTTT | CASSVEGGASTGELFF
TRBJ1-4 | - | - | 16 | TRBV27 | TGTGCCAGCAGTTTTGACAGGCTCTCAACTAATGAAAAACTGTTTTTT | CASSFDRLSTNEKLFF
TRBJ2-7 | TRBD2 | - | 14 | TRBV19 | TGTGCCAGTAGCTCGAGTAGCGGGGTCTACGAGCAGTACTTC | CASSSSSGVYEQYF
TRBJ2-6 | - | - | 15 | TRBV27 | TGTGCCAGCAGTTTGACAGTTCCTGGGGCCAACGTCCTGACTTTC | CASSLTVPGANVLTF
TRBJ2-2 | TRBD2 | - | 16 | TRBV4-2 | TGTGCCAGCAGCCAAAACGGGGGGGCGGACACCGGGGAGCTGTTTTTT | CASSQNGGADTGELFF
TRBJ1-5 | - | - | 16 | TRBV27 | TGTGCCAGCAGTTTTATCGGGGGAAGCAGCAATCAGCCCCAGCATTTT | CASSFIGGSSNQPQHF
TRBJ2-7 | TRBD1 | once | 15 | TRBV5-1 | TGCGCCAGCAGCTTGGGAGGGCAGGGGGCTTACGAGCAGTACTTC | CASSLGGQGAYEQYF
TRBJ1-5 | - | once | 15 | TRBV21-1 | TGTGCCAGCAGCAAAGTCGGACAGAGCAATCAGCCCCAGCATTTT | CASSKVGQSNQPQHF
TRBJ2-3 | TRBD1 | - | 14 | TRBV3-1/TRBV3-2 | TGTGCCAGCAGCCCCGGACAGGGGACAGATACGCAGTATTTT | CASSPGQGTDTQYF
TRBJ2-6 | - | - | 16 | TRBV19 | TGTGCCAGTAGTACCCTAGACGCCTCTGGGGCCAACGTCCTGACTTTC | CASSTLDASGANVLTF
TRBJ1-2 | TRBD1 | - | 13 | TRBV27 | TGTGCCAGCAGAATGGGACAGAACTATGGCTACACCTTC | CASRMGQNYGYTF
TRBJ1-2 | - | - | 13 | TRBV12-5 | TGTGCTAGTGGTTTGGCCAGTTTCTATGGCTACACCTTC | CASGLASFYGYTF
TRBJ2-5 | TRBD2 | - | 15 | TRBV10-2 | TGCGCCAGCAGTGACGGGACTAGAAGCCAAGAGACCCAGTACTTC | CASSDGTRSQETQYF
TRBJ2-5 | - | - | 13 | TRBV27 | TGTGCCAGCAGTCCGCGCCCACAAGAGACCCAGTACTTC | CASSPRPQETQYF
TRBJ2-3 | - | - | 15 | TRBV4-3 | TGCGCCAGCAGCCAAGAAGGTTCTAGAGCAGATACGCAGTATTTT | CASSQEGSRADTQYF
TRBJ1-2 | TRBD1 | - | 15 | TRBV7-9 | TGTGCCAGCAGCTTGACAGGGGGCGCAACGAATGGCTACACCTTC | CASSLTGGATNGYTF
TRBJ1-5 | - | - | 16 | TRBV6-6 | TGTGCCAGCAGTTACTCGATCGGAGTTAGCAATCAGCCCCAGCATTTT | CASSYSIGVSNQPQHF
TRBJ1-3 | - | once | 17 | TRBV9 | TGTGCCAGCAGCGTAACCCTTGGGGGCAGCTCTGGAAACACCATATATTTT | CASSVTLGGSSGNTIYF
TRBJ2-1 | TRBD2 | - | 16 | TRBV9 | TGTGCCAGCAGCGCCGTCGGACTAGCGGGGGGGCATGAGCAGTTCTTC | CASSAVGLAGGHEQFF
TRBJ1-6 | TRBD1 | - | 17 | TRBV18 | TGTGCCAGCTCACCACTAAGACCGGGACAGGGCAATTCACCCCTCCACTTT | CASSPLRPGQGNSPLHF
TRBJ1-1 | - | - | 16 | TRBV6-5 | TGTGCCAGCAGTTACTCTTCCGGGACACTAAACACTGAAGCTTTCTTT | CASSYSSGTLNTEAFF
TRBJ1-6 | - | - | 18 | TRBV7-8 | TGTGCCAGCAGCGTGCCCATCGTGGCTAGCTCCTATAATTCACCCCTCCACTTT | CASSVPIVASSYNSPLHF
TRBJ2-2 | TRBD1 | - | 14 | TRBV19 | TGTGCCAGTAGTATCAACAGGGGCACCGGGGAGCTGTTTTTT | CASSINRGTGELFF
TRBJ2-1 | TRBD2 | - | 13 | TRBV18 | TGTGCCAGCTCACCCCGGCGGGGGGATGAGCAGTTCTTC | CASSPRRGDEQFF
TRBJ2-7 | - | - | 12 | TRBV7-8 | TGTGCCAGCAGCCCTGGTCGGTACGAGCAGTACTTC | CASSPGRYEQYF
TRBJ2-3 | - | - | 19 | TRBV21-1 | TGTGCCAGCAGCAAATTCCAGGACAGGGAAAAGTGGAGTACAGATACGCAGTATTTT | CASSKFQDREKWSTDTQYF
TRBJ2-3 | - | - | 12 | TRBV7-2 | TGTGCCAGCAGCCCCTACACAGATACGCAGTATTTT | CASSPYTDTQYF
TRBJ2-5 | - | - | 15 | TRBV5-6 | TGTGCCAGCAGCTTGGGTAGGACACTGCAAGAGACCCAGTACTTC | CASSLGRTLQETQYF
TRBJ2-1 | TRBD2 | - | 15 | TRBV11-3 | TGTGCCAGCAGCTCAGGACTAGCCCCCTACAATGAGCAGTTCTTC | CASSSGLAPYNEQFF
TRBJ2-6 | TRBD2 | - | 19 | TRBV7-2 | TGTGCCAGCAGCTTCGTGGCTAGCGGGATTAGCTCTGGGGCCAACGTCCTGACTTTC | CASSFVASGISSGANVLTF
TRBJ1-2 | - | - | 16 | TRBV18 | TGTGCCAGCTCACCAACCGCTGGAAACGCAGGCTATGGCTACACCTTC | CASSPTAGNAGYGYTF
TRBJ1-4 | - | once | 14 | TRBV5-6 | TGTGCCAGCAGCTTGATTGCAGGGGATGAAAAACTGTTTTTT | CASSLIAGDEKLFF
TRBJ2-3 | TRBD2 | - | 15 | TRBV9 | TGTGCCAGCAGCGTAGATTCGGGGGGGTCAGATACGCAGTATTTT | CASSVDSGGSDTQYF